The 12 T cell receptor beta chains given below trace back to one sample, sequenced in a study of graft-versus-host responses after intestinal transplantation. Once graft tissue had been processed, intraepithelial and lamina propria lymphocytes were released. The data were produced by immunoSEQ multiplex PCR, yet TCRdb's version contains in-frame clones alone and is incomplete. The sample yields thousands of clones, roughly 78% seen once. The sequencing used ileum tissue, collected 17 days after transplant. These receptors were taken from a human patient who received an intestinal transplant, so some T cells may come from the graft donor.

This chain joins TRBV4-3 and TRBJ2-2; TRBD2 matches at 13 bases. This CDR3 is built from 20 residues. Germline V gene lookup returns CDR1 LGHNA and CDR2 YSLEER. Trimming at V came to 0 bases and at J to 1 base, leaving 8 bases not matched to a gene. CDR3 protein: CASSQEPPGLAGMNTGELFF. The CDR3 DNA is TGCGCCAGCAGCCAAGAGCCGCCGGGACTAGCGGGGATGAACACCGGGGAGCTGTTTTTT.

V gene TRBV11-2 combines with J gene TRBJ2-7; 8 positions agree with TRBD1. This CDR3 region has 18 residues. Per the germline V gene, CDR1 is SGHAT and CDR2 is FQNNGV. V shed 6 bases, J shed 4 bases, and the junction held 20 bases outside the gene matches. Here the CDR3 reads CASSYPPGLTGGRYEQYV. DNA of the CDR3: TGTGCCAGCAGTTACCCCCCCGGCCTTACAGGGGGTCGATACGAGCAGTACGTC.

The rearrangement links TRBV7-2 to TRBJ2-5; TRBD1 might be the D (6 bases). Trimming removed 1 base from V and 5 bases from J, with 20 bases in between. Germline CDR1 SGHTA, CDR2 FQGNSA. The CDR3 spans 17 residues. The CDR3 region is CASSLEAVGPGVETQYF. CDR3 DNA: TGTGCCAGCAGCTTAGAAGCGGTGGGCCCAGGGGTTGAGACCCAGTACTTC.

J is TRBJ1-2 and V is TRBV5-4, with D hard to call. Trimming left V 4 bases short and J 2 bases short, with 12 bases between. The CDR3 is 14 amino acids. Per the germline V gene, CDR1 is SGHNT and CDR2 is YYREEE (reference sequence). CDR3 protein: CASSDDTVNYGYTF. The CDR3 coding sequence is TGTGCCAGCAGCGACGACACAGTGAACTATGGCTACACCTTC.

The chain is built from TRBV28 and TRBJ1-2; D is ambiguous. Germline V lookup: CDR1 MDHEN, CDR2 SYDVKM. This CDR3 is built from 15 residues. Deletions cut 5 bases from V and 2 bases from J, with 15 bases between. The CDR3 reads CASSNWAAINYGYTF. Here the CDR3 DNA reads TGTGCCAGCAGTAACTGGGCCGCTATCAACTATGGCTACACCTTC.

The chain uses TRBV9 and TRBJ2-6; D remains unclear. The CDR3 loop spans 14 amino acids. The germline V gene encodes CDR1 SGDLS and CDR2 YYNGEE. The ends were cut back, 3 bases at V and 2 bases at J, with 6 bases in the middle. The CDR3 protein is CASSGSTGANVLTF. As DNA, the CDR3 is TGTGCCAGCAGCGGGAGTACTGGGGCCAACGTCCTGACTTTC.

V and J are TRBV6-5 and TRBJ1-5, with D perhaps TRBD1 (5 bases). V lost 6 bases and J 1 base, leaving 10 bases between the germline ends. Per the germline V gene, CDR1 is MNHEY and CDR2 is SVGAGI. This CDR3 contains 14 residues. Written as DNA, the CDR3 is TGTGCCAGCAGGGCTGCAGGGAGCAATCAGCCCCAGCATTTT. Its protein product is CASRAAGSNQPQHF.

The rearrangement uses TRBV7-9 and TRBJ2-7, with 10 bases matching TRBD2. The CDR3 sequence is 15 residues long. Germline V gives CDR1 SEHNR, CDR2 FQNEAQ (reference sequence). The CDR3 nucleotides are TGCGCCAGCAGCCAAGTAGCGGGGGGCGCCTACGAGCAGTACGTC. This codes for CASSQVAGGAYEQYV.

The genes are TRBV7-9 and TRBJ2-1, with 7 bases fitting TRBD1. Germline assignment: CDR1 SEHNR and CDR2 FQNEAQ (reference sequence). V was pared by 6 bases and J by 8 bases, with 7 bases of the junction left unmatched. CDR3 length: 13 amino acids. CDR3 bases: TGTGCCAGCAGGAAGACAGGGATCGATGAGCAGTTCTTC. The encoded protein is CASRKTGIDEQFF.

V usage is TRBV28 and J usage is TRBJ1-2; tentative D call: TRBD1 (6 bases). Germline lookup yields CDR1 MDHEN and CDR2 SYDVKM. The CDR3 extends over 13 amino acids. V lost 6 bases to trimming and J lost 3 bases, with 11 bases between them. CDR3 sequence reads: CASRPGQHYGYTF. In nucleotides, the CDR3 is TGTGCCAGCAGACCCGGACAGCACTATGGCTACACCTTC.

This clone was observed a handful of times. The rearrangement joins TRBV5-1 to TRBJ2-7; 8 nucleotides agree with TRBD2. This CDR3 has 12 residues. V gave up 4 bases and J gave up 4 bases; unmatched junction bases: 1. Germline-derived CDR1 and CDR2 are SGHRS and YFSETQ. CDR3 in amino acids: CASSQREYEQYV. The CDR3 DNA is TGCGCCAGCAGCCAGCGGGAGTACGAGCAGTACGTC.

This clone was counted between two and nine times. The chain uses TRBV5-1 and TRBJ1-2; D is unresolved. Trimming took off 3 bases at V and 6 bases at J, with 9 bases between the two ends. Germline V gives CDR1 SGHRS, CDR2 YFSETQ. This CDR3 spans 12 amino acids. For the CDR3, the DNA is TGCGCCAGCAGCTCTGGACTGAATGGCTACACCTTC. Residues: CASSSGLNGYTF.